The 20 T cell receptor beta chains reported below all come from one sample, sequenced in a study of cytomegalovirus exposure and HLA in healthy donors. Primers: 60 Vbeta forward and 13 Jbeta reverse. The protocol was immunoSEQ multiplex PCR, while the TCRdb copy is restricted to in-frame clones and leaves out a portion. The sample includes around 100,000 clones, 82% of them seen just once. The sample taken for sequencing was PBMCs. These receptors were collected from a man aged 25 to 40 in good health and CMV-seropositive.

The chain has TRBV10-1 and TRBJ1-1; 7 bases fit TRBD1. The CDR3 sequence is 16 residues long. Germline V gene lookup returns CDR1 WNHNN and CDR2 SYGVQD (reference sequence). With 0 bases clipped from V and 2 bases from J, the junction kept 6 bases outside the gene matches. The chain's CDR3 is CASSESPGQINTEAFF. CDR3 DNA sequence: TGCGCCAGCAGTGAGTCCCCGGGACAGATAAACACTGAAGCTTTCTTT.

This clone turned up a few times. This chain uses TRBV29-1 with TRBJ1-6; D is unclear. CDR1 is SQVTM, CDR2 ANQGSEA, per germline. The length of the CDR3 is 13 residues. Between the trimmed V and J ends, which lost 2 bases and 10 bases, there was a span of 12 bases. The CDR3: CSVELGAGSPLHF. The CDR3 nucleotides read TGCAGCGTTGAACTAGGAGCGGGCTCACCCCTCCACTTT.

This chain connects TRBV6-4 to TRBJ1-1; unclear D gene. Germline CDR1 MRHNA, CDR2 SNTAGT. This CDR3 contains 13 residues. Trimming removed 6 bases at V and 1 base at J, with 9 bases between. CDR3 nucleotide sequence: TGTGCCAGCAGCACGACTGCGAACACTGAAGCTTTCTTT. Protein: CASSTTANTEAFF.

The chain joins TRBV23-1 to TRBJ2-1; D remains unclear. TRBV23-1 falls under the ORF class, with uncertain function. V lost 6 bases, J lost 2 bases, and 17 bases lay in between. The CDR3 length is 16 residues. The CDR3: CASSTGRRQTYNEQFF. The CDR3 bases are TGCGCCAGCAGCACCGGTCGCAGGCAAACCTACAATGAGCAGTTCTTC.

This sequence joins TRBV5-1 and TRBJ1-3; 12 nucleotides align to TRBD1. The V gene's germline CDR1 is SGHRS and CDR2 YFSETQ. Trimming cost V 3 bases and J 0 bases; bases outside gene matches: 10. The CDR3 has 19 residues. In DNA, the CDR3 is TGCGCCAGCAGCTCCGGGCCCGGGACAGGGGGCCACTCTGGAAACACCATATATTTT. Amino acids: CASSSGPGTGGHSGNTIYF.

The rearrangement links TRBV6-1 to TRBJ2-6, with 7 positions matching TRBD2. This CDR3 is 15 amino acids long. Germline CDR1 reads MNHNS; CDR2 reads SASEGT. The trim removed 8 bases at V and 0 bases at J, leaving 4 bases unmatched. In nucleotides, the CDR3 is TGTGCCAGCGTTCGGACTAGCTCTGGGGCCAACGTCCTGACTTTC. This encodes CASVRTSSGANVLTF.

The rearrangement uses TRBV28 and TRBJ1-2, with D unclear. Germline loops: CDR1 MDHEN, CDR2 SYDVKM. Trimming took 1 base from V and 4 from J, leaving 10 bases between them. CDR3 length: 14 amino acids. This CDR3 reads CASSLSQVTYGYTF. As DNA, the CDR3 is TGTGCCAGCAGTTTATCTCAGGTTACCTATGGCTACACCTTC.

The chain uses TRBV27 and TRBJ2-1; D unresolved. The V gene lost 7 bases and the J gene lost 10 bases, with 17 bases spanning the gap. Germline CDR1 MNHEY, CDR2 SMNVEV (reference sequence). The CDR3 spans 13 residues. CDR3 bases: TGTGCCAGCACCGCCCATGATGGCAACGAGCAGTTCTTC. Translated, it gives CASTAHDGNEQFF.

This clone showed up just once. V usage is TRBV7-8 and J usage is TRBJ2-7; no clear D gene. V was clipped by 1 base and J by 3 bases, with 13 bases between them. Germline CDR1 reads SGHVS; CDR2 reads FQNEAQ. The CDR3 consists of 15 residues. CDR3 in DNA: TGTGCCAGCAGCTTAGAGGTTTCGGGTTACTACGAGCAGTACTTC. This encodes CASSLEVSGYYEQYF.

The rearrangement joins TRBV18 to TRBJ2-3; TRBD1 is a possible D gene (5 bases). V lost 6 bases and J lost 1, with 26 bases in between. The CDR3 spans 19 residues. The germline V gene encodes CDR1 KGHSH and CDR2 LQKENI. CDR3 sequence: CASSLRRAEQRGGTDTQYF. The DNA for the CDR3 is TGTGCCAGCTCCCTAAGAAGGGCGGAACAAAGGGGTGGCACAGATACGCAGTATTTT.

This clone appeared a few times. This chain joins TRBV7-9 and TRBJ2-1, with D perhaps matching TRBD2 (6 bases). Trimming removed 6 bases from V and 5 bases from J, with 20 bases in between. Germline CDR1 is SEHNR and CDR2 is FQNEAQ (reference sequence). The length of the CDR3 is 16 residues. CDR3 amino acids: CASRALGSVADNEQFF. The CDR3 coding sequence is TGTGCCAGCAGGGCCCTGGGTTCGGTAGCGGACAATGAGCAGTTCTTC.

This chain uses TRBV10-3 with TRBJ2-1, with D possibly being TRBD2 (5 bases). V lost 6 bases, J lost 0 bases, and 12 bases lay in between. Germline V CDR1 and CDR2: ENHRY, SYGVKD. CDR3 length: 15 amino acids. Written as DNA, the CDR3 is TGTGCCATCAGAAATCTGGGGAGCTCCTACAATGAGCAGTTCTTC. This gives the protein CAIRNLGSSYNEQFF.

In this sample, this clone turned up once. The chain uses TRBV4-2 and TRBJ2-2, with D possibly TRBD1 on 5 matching bases. The CDR3 consists of 15 residues. V was pared by 1 base and J by 6 bases, with 12 bases between. Germline assignment: CDR1 LGHNA and CDR2 YNFKEQ. The CDR3 is CASSQAIQDSGELFF. CDR3 sequence (DNA): TGTGCCAGCAGCCAAGCCATACAGGATTCCGGGGAGCTGTTTTTT.

The CDR3 bases are TGTGCCAGCAGCAACGACAGGGGGGTACGGAACACTGAAGCTTTCTTT. Protein: CASSNDRGVRNTEAFF. The genes are TRBV7-8 and TRBJ1-1; TRBD1 agrees at 9 bases. Per the germline V gene, CDR1 is SGHVS and CDR2 is FQNEAQ. The junction had 8 bases not matched to a gene; V was cut back by 5 bases and J by 1 base. The CDR3 is 16 amino acids.

This clone was seen only once. This chain uses TRBV19 with TRBJ1-6; D call uncertain. V lost 5 bases and J lost 9, with 20 bases in between. Germline CDR1 and CDR2: LNHDA and SQIVND (reference sequence). This CDR3 has 16 residues. The CDR3 loop is CASSFLDTHDGSPLHF. The CDR3 nucleotides are TGTGCCAGTAGTTTTTTAGACACGCACGACGGTTCACCCCTCCACTTT.

J is TRBJ1-1 and V is TRBV7-2; possible D gene TRBD1, 5 bases. Germline V gene data show CDR1 as SGHTA and CDR2 as FQGNSA. V shed 3 bases and J shed 4 bases, with 21 bases lying between them. CDR3 length: 17 amino acids. DNA for the CDR3: TGTGCCAGCAGCTTCCCAACCCCGGGGGATAGGGGCACTGAAGCTTTCTTT. Protein sequence: CASSFPTPGDRGTEAFF.

To note about this clone: Relative to the germline gene, one junction end is altered; a read error may explain this. In nucleotides, the CDR3 is TGCAGTGCGAGCCTAGGCGTAGGCACCATTTTT. Protein product: CSASLGVGTIF. The chain employs TRBV20-1 and TRBJ1-5; D remains unclear. This CDR3 is 11 amino acids long. Germline CDR1 DFQATT, CDR2 SNEGSKA (reference sequence).

Only a few counts were recorded for this clone. The chain employs TRBV6-5 and TRBJ1-4; the match to TRBD1 covers 9 bases. The germline V gene has CDR1 MNHEY and CDR2 SVGAGI. The CDR3 contains 15 residues. The V segment lost 5 bases and the J segment 5 bases; nucleotides outside the gene matches: 6. The CDR3 coding sequence is TGTGCCAGCAGTAGGACAGGGGCTTCGAATGAAAAACTGTTTTTT. Translating gives CASSRTGASNEKLFF.

This chain links TRBV28 with TRBJ2-2; TRBD2 matches at 7 bases. With V trimmed by 8 bases and J by 2 bases, 8 bases remained unmatched. The CDR3 has 15 residues. Germline loops: CDR1 MDHEN, CDR2 SYDVKM. The CDR3 nucleotides read TGTGCCAGCGTCCAGTCAGCGGGAAACACCGGGGAGCTGTTTTTT. Translation: CASVQSAGNTGELFF.

This clone is a singleton in its sample. V gene TRBV30 combines with J gene TRBJ2-5; D perhaps matches TRBD1 (5 bases). V was trimmed by 5 bases and J by 7 bases, leaving 20 bases between them. Germline lookup yields CDR1 GTSNPN and CDR2 SVGIG (reference sequence). The CDR3 has 14 residues. DNA of the CDR3: TGTGCCTGGGGAAGGGGTAAACCAAGAGTGACCCAGTACTTC. Translating gives CAWGRGKPRVTQYF.